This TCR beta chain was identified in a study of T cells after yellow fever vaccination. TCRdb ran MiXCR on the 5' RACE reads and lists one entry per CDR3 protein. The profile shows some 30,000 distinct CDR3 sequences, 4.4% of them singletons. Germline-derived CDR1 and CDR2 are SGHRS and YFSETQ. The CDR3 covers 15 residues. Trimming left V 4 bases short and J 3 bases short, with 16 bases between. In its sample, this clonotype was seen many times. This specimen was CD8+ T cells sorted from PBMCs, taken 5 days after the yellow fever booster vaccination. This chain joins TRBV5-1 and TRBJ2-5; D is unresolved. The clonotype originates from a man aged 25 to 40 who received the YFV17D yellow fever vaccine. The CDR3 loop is CASSLLDGREETQYF. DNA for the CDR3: TGCGCCAGCAGCCTTCTAGATGGTCGAGAAGAGACCCAGTACTTC.